This T cell receptor beta chain originates from a study of blood T cell repertoires in COVID-19. The wider study: Acute and convalescent COVID-19 samples came from the United States, Italy and Spain. PBMCs, B-cell-depleted T cells, or T cells were the source of the cDNA or gDNA that made up the material.

In the original workflow: Nucleated cell counts were estimated from reference gene primer amplification. Sequencing was performed with immunoSEQ multiplex PCR; in TCRdb, only in-frame clones are kept and a portion is missing. V, J and clone size were drawn from that table, and D and trimming were deduced from the DNA. This table has roughly 200,000 clones, less than 90% appearing once. The V segment lost 6 bases and the J segment 3 bases; nucleotides outside the gene matches: 5. The length of the CDR3 is 12 residues. The V gene's germline CDR1 is SQVTM and CDR2 ANQGSEA. This clone was picked up a small number of times. The sample holds other DNA sequences that translate to the same CDR3.

Sequencing was done on a sample of peripheral blood. The clonotype comes from a human donor in a cohort sampled during active COVID-19. The gene calls are TRBV29-1 and TRBJ2-7; 7 bases align to TRBD1. CDR3 amino acids: CSVRQGDYEQYF. The CDR3 DNA follows: TGCAGCGTACGACAGGGAGACTACGAGCAGTACTTC.